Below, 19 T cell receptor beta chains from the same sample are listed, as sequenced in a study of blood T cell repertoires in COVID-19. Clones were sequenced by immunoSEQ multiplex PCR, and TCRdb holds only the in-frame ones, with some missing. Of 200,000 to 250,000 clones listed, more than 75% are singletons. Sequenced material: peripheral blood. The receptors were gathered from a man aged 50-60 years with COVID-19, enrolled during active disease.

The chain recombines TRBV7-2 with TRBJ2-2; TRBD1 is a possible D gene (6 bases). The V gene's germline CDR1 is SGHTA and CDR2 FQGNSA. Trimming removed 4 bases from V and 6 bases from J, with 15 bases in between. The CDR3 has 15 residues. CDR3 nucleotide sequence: TGTGCCAGCAGCTGGGACACGGGGTATTCCGGGGAGCTGTTTTTT. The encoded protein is CASSWDTGYSGELFF. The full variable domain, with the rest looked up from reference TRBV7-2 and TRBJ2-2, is GAGVSQSPSNKVTEKGKDVELRCDPISGHTALYWYRQSLGQGLEFLIYFQGNSAPDKSGLPSDRFSAERTGGSVSTLTIQRTQQEDSAVYLCASSWDTGYSGELFFGEGSRLTVL.

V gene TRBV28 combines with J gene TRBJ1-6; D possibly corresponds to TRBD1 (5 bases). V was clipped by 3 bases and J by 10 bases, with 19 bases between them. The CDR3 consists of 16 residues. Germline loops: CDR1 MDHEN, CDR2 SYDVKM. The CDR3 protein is CASSLYGGGLRSPLHF. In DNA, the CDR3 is TGTGCCAGCAGTTTGTATGGGGGAGGGCTTCGATCACCCCTCCACTTT.

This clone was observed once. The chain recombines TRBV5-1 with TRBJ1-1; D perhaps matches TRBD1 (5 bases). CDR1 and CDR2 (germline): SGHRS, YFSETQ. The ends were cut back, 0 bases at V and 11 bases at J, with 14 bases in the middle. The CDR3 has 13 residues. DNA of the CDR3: TGCGCCAGCAGCTTGGGGCAGGGTATCGTTGCTTTCTTT. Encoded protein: CASSLGQGIVAFF. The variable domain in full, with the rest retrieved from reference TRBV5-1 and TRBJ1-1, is KAGVTQTPRYLIKTRGQQVTLSCSPISGHRSVSWYQQTPGQGLQFLFEYFSETQRNKGNFPGRFSGRQFSNSRSEMNVSTLELGDSALYLCASSLGQGIVAFFGQGTRLTVV.

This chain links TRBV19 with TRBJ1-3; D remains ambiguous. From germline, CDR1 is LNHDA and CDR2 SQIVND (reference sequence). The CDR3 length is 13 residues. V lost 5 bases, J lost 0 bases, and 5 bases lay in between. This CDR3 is CASSLRSGNTIYF. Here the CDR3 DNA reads TGTGCCAGTAGTCTACGCTCTGGAAACACCATATATTTT.

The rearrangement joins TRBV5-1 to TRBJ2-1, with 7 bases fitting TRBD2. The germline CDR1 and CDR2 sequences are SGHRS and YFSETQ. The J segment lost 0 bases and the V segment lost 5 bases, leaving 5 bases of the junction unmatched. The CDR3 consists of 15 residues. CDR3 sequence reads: CASSPTGGSYNEQFF. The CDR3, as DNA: TGCGCCAGCAGTCCTACGGGGGGCTCCTACAATGAGCAGTTCTTC.

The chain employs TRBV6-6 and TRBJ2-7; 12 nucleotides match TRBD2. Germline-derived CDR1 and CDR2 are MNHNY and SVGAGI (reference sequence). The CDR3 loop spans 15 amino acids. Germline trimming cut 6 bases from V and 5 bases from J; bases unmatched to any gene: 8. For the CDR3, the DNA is TGTGCCAGCAGGTCTAGCGGGGGGGCCAGGAACGAGCAGTACTTC. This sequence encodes CASRSSGGARNEQYF.

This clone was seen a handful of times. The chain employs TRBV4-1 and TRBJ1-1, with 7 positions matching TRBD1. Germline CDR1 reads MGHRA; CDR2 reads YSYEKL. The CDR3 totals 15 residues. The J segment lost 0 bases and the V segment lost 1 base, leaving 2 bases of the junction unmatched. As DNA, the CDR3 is TGCGCCAGCAGCCAAGGGGACAGATTGAACACTGAAGCTTTCTTT. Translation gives CASSQGDRLNTEAFF.

CDR3 coding DNA: TGTGCCAGCAGCCAAGAGGCCGGACTGGCAGAGACCCAGTACTTC. Translating it yields CASSQEAGLAETQYF. The chain employs TRBV3-1 (or the pseudogene TRBV3-2) and TRBJ2-5; D might be TRBD2 (5 bases). CDR3 length equals 15 residues. Trimming shortened V by 0 bases and J by 4 bases, and 12 bases separated the two germline ends. Germline CDR1 reads LGHDT; CDR2 reads YNNKEL (reference sequence).

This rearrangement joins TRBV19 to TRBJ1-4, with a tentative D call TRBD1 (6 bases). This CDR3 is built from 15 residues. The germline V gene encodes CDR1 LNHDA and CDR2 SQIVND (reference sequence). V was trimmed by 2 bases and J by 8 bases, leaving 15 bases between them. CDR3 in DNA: TGTGCCAGTAGTATATCAGGGGCGATCGGGGAAAAACTGTTTTTT. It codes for CASSISGAIGEKLFF. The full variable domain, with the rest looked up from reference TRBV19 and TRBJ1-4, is DGGITQSPKYLFRKEGQNVTLSCEQNLNHDAMYWYRQDPGQGLRLIYYSQIVNDFQKGDIAEGYSVSREKKESFPLTVTSAQKNPTAFYLCASSISGAIGEKLFFGSGTQLSVL.

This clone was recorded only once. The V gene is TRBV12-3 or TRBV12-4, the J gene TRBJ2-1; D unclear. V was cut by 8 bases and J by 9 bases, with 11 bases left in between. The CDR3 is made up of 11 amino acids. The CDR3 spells CASVRASEQFF. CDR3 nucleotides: TGTGCCAGCGTGCGTGCGAGTGAGCAGTTCTTC.

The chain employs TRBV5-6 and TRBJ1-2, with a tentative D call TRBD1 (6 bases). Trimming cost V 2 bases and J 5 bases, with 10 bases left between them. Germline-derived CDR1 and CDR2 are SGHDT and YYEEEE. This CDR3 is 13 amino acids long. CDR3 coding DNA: TGTGCCAGCAGCTTACTCAGGGGTTATGGCTACACCTTC. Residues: CASSLLRGYGYTF.

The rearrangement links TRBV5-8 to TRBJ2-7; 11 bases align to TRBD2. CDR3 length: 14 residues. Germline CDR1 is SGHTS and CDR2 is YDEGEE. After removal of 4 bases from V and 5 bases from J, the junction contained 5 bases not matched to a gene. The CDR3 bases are TGTGCCAGCAGCACCCGGACTAGCGGGCACGAGCAGTACTTC. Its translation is CASSTRTSGHEQYF.

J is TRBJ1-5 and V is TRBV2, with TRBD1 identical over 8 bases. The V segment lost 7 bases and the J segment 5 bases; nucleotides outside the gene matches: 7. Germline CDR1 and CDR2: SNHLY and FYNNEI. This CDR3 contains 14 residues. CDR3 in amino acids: CASTADRVDQPQHF. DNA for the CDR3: TGTGCCAGCACCGCGGACAGGGTGGATCAGCCCCAGCATTTT.

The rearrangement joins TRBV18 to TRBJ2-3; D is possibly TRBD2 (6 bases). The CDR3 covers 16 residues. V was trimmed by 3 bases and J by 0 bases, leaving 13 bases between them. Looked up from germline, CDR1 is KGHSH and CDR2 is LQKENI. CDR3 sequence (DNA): TGTGCCAGCTCACCCATTGGGCGGGGTAGCACAGATACGCAGTATTTT. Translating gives CASSPIGRGSTDTQYF.

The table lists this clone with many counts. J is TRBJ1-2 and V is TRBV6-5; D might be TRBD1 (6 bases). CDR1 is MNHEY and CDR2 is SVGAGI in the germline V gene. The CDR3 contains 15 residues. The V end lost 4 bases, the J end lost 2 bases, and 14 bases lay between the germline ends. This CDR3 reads CASSFSRDTNYGYTF. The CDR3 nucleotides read TGTGCCAGCAGTTTCAGCCGGGACACAAACTATGGCTACACCTTC.

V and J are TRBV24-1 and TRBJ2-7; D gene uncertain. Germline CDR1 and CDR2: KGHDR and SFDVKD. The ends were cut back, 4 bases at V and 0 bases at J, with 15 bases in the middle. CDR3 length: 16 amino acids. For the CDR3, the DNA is TGTGCCACCAGTGACTCTTGGGCCGCAAACTCCTACGAGCAGTACTTC. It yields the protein CATSDSWAANSYEQYF.

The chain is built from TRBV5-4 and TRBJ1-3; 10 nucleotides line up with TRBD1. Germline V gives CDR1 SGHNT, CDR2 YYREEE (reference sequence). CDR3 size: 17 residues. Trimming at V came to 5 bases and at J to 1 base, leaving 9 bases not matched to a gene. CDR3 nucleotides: TGTGCCAGCAGTCCGGGTGGGACAGGGGTTTCTGGAAACACCATATATTTT. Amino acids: CASSPGGTGVSGNTIYF.

For the CDR3, the DNA is TGTGCCAGCAGTACAGGGCAGCTGGAGACCCAGTACTTC. Protein sequence: CASSTGQLETQYF. V and J are TRBV6-5 and TRBJ2-5, with D possibly TRBD1 on 6 matching bases. Germline loops: CDR1 MNHEY, CDR2 SVGAGI. The CDR3 extends over 13 amino acids. V shed 5 bases and J shed 5 bases, with 12 bases lying between them.

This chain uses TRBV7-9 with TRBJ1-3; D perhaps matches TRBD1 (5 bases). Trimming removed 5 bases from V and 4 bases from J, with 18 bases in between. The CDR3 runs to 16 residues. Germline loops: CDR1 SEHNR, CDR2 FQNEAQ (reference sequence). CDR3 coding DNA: TGTGCCAGCAGCCGCCCGGGGGGGGGTACGGGAAACACCATATATTTT. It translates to CASSRPGGGTGNTIYF.